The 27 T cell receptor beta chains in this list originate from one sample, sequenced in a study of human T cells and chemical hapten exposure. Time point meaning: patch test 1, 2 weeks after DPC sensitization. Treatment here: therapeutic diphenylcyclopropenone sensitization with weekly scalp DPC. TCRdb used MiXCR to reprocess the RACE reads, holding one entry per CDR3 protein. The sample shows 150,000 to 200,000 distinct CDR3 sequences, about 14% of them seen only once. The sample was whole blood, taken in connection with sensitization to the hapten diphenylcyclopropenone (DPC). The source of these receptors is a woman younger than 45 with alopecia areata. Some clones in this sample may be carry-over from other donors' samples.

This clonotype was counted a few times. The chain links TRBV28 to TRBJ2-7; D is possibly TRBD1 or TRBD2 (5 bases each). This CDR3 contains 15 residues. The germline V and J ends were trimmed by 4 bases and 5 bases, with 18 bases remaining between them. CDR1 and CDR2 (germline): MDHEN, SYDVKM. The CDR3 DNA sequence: TGTGCCAGCAGTTCGACGACCGAACGGGGCCACGAGCAGTACTTC. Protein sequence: CASSSTTERGHEQYF.

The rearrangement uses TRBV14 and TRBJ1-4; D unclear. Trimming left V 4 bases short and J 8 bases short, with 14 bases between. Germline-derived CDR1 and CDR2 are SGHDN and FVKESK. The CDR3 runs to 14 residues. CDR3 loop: CASSPQPAVEKLFF. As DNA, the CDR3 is TGTGCCAGCAGCCCCCAGCCCGCAGTGGAAAAACTGTTTTTT. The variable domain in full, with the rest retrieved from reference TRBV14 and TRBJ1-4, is EAGVTQFPSHSVIEKGQTVTLRCDPISGHDNLYWYRRVMGKEIKFLLHFVKESKQDESGMPNNRFLAERTGGTYSTLKVQPAELEDSGVYFCASSPQPAVEKLFFGSGTQLSVL.

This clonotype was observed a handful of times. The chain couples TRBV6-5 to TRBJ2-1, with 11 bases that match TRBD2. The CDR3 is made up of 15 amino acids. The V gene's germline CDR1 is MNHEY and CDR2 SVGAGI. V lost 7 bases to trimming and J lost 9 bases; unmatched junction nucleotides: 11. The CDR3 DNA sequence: TGTGCCAGCACCACGGCACTAGCGGGAGTCACTGAGCAGTTCTTC. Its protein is CASTTALAGVTEQFF.

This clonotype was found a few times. The CDR3 coding sequence is TGTGCCAGCAGCTTACAAGGCAGAGATACCTGGGGCCTGACTTTC. As protein: CASSLQGRDTWGLTF. This chain uses TRBV7-2 with TRBJ2-6; D is unresolved. Trimming left V 2 bases short and J 15 bases short, with 20 bases between. CDR1 and CDR2 from the germline V gene are SGHTA and FQGNSA. The CDR3 is 15 amino acids.

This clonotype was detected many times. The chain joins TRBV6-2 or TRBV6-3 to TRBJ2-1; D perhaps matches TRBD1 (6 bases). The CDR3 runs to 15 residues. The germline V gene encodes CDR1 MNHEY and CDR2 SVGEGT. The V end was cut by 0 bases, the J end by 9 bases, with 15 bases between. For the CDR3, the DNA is TGTGCCAGCAGTTACTCAAGTGTGGGGGCCGGTGAGCAGTTCTTC. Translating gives CASSYSSVGAGEQFF.

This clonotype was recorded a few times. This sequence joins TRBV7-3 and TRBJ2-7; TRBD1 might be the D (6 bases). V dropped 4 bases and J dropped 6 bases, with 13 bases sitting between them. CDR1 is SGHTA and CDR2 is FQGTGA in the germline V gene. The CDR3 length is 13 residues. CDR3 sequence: CASSSRQAGEQYF. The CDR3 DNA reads TGTGCCAGCAGCTCCCGACAGGCGGGCGAGCAGTACTTC.

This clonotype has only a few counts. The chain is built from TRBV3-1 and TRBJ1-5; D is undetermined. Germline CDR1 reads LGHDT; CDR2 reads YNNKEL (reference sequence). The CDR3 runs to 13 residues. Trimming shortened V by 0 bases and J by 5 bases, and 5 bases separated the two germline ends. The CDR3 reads CASSQDGYQPQHF. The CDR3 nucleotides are TGTGCCAGCAGCCAAGACGGTTATCAGCCCCAGCATTTT.

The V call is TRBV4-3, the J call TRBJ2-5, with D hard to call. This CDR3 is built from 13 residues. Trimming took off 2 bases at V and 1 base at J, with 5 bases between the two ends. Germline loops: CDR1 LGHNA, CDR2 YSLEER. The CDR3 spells CASSQRPQETQYF. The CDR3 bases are TGCGCCAGCAGCCAAAGACCCCAAGAGACCCAGTACTTC.

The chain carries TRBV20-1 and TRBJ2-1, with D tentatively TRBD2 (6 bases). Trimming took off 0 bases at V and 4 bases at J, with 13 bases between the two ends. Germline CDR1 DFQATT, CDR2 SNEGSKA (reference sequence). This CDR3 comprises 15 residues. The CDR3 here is CSARDRVSGYNEQFF. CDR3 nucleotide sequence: TGCAGTGCTAGAGATCGAGTTAGCGGTTACAATGAGCAGTTCTTC.

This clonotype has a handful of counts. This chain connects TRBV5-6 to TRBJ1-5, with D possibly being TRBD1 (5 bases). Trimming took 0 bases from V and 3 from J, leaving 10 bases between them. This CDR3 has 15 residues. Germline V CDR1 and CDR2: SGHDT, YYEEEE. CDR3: CASSLGQGDNQPQHF. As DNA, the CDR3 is TGTGCCAGCAGCTTGGGTCAGGGCGACAATCAGCCCCAGCATTTT.

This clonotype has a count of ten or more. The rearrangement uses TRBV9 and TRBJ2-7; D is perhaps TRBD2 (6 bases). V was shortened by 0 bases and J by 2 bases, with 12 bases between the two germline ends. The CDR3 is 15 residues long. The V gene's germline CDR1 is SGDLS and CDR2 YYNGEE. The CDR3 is CASSVGPSETYEQYF. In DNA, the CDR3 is TGTGCCAGCAGCGTAGGTCCTAGCGAGACCTACGAGCAGTACTTC.

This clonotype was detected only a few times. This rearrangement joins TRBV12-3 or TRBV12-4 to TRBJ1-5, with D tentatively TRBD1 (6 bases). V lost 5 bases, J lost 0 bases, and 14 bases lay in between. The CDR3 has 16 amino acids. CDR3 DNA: TGTGCCAGCAGTCCCCGACAGGCGGGTAGCAATCAGCCCCAGCATTTT. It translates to CASSPRQAGSNQPQHF.

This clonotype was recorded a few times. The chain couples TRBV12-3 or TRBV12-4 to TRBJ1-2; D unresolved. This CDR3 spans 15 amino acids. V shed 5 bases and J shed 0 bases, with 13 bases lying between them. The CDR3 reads CASSPTPPANYGYTF. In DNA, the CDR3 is TGTGCCAGCAGTCCGACACCTCCTGCTAACTATGGCTACACCTTC.

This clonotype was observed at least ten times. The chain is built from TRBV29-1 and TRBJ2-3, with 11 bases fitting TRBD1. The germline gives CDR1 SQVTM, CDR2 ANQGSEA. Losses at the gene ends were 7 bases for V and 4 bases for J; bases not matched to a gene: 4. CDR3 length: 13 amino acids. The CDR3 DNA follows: TGCAGCGCCCGGACAGGGGGCCCAGATACGCAGTATTTT. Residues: CSARTGGPDTQYF.

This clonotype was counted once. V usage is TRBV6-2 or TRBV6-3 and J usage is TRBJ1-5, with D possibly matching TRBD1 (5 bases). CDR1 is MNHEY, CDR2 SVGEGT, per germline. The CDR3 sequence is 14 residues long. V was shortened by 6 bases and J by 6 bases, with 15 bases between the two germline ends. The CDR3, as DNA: TGTGCCAGCAGCGACGGGACCGCGGGTCAGCCCCAGCATTTT. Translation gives CASSDGTAGQPQHF.

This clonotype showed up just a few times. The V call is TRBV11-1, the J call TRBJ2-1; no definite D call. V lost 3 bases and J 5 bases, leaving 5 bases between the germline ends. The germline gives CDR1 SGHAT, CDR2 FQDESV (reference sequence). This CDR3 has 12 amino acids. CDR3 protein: CASSFPNNEQFF. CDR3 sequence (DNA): TGTGCCAGCAGCTTTCCGAACAATGAGCAGTTCTTC.

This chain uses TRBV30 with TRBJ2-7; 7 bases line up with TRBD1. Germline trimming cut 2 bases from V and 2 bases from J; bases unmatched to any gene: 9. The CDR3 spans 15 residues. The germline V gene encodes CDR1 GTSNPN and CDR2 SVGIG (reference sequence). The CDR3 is CAWSKGRGLPYEQYF. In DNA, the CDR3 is TGTGCCTGGAGTAAGGGCAGGGGGTTACCCTACGAGCAGTACTTC.

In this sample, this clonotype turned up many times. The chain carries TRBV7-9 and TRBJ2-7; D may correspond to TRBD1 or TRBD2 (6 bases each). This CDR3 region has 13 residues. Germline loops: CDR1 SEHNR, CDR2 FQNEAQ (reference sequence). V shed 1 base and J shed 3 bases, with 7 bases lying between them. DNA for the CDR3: TGTGCCAGCAGCTTAGAGGGGGGCTACGAGCAGTACTTC. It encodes CASSLEGGYEQYF.

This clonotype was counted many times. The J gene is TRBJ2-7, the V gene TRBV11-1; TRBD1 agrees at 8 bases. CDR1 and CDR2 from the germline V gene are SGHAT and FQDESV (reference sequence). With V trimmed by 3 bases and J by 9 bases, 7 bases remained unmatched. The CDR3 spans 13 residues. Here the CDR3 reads CASSLAGTGVQYF. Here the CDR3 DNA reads TGTGCCAGCAGCTTGGCCGGGACAGGCGTGCAGTACTTC.

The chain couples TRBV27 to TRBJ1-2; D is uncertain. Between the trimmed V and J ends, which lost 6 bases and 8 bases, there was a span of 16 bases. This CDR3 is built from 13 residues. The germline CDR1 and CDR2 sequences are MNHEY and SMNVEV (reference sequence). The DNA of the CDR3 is TGTGCCAGCAGCTCCGGGCCATGGAGCGGCTACACCTTC. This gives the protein CASSSGPWSGYTF.

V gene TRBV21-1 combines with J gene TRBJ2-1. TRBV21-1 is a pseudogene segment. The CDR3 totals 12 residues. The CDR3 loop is CASSKGPNEQFF. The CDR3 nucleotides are TGTGCCAGCAGCAAAGGTCCCAATGAGCAGTTCTTC.

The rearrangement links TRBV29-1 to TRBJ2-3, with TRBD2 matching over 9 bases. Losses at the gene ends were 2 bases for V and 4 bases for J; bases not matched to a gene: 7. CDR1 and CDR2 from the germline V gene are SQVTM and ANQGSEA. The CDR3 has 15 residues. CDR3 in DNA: TGCAGCGTTGAAAAGGCGGGAGGGCCTGCAGATACGCAGTATTTT. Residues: CSVEKAGGPADTQYF.

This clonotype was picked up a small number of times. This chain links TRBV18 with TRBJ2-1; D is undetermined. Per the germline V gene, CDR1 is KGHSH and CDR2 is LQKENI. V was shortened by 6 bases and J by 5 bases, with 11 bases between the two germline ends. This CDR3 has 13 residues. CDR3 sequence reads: CASSRNRDNEQFF. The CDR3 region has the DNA TGTGCCAGCTCTCGTAACCGTGACAATGAGCAGTTCTTC.

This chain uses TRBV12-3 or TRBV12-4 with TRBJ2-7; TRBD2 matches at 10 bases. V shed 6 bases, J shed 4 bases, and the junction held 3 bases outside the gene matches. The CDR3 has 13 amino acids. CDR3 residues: CASRVAGGYEQYF. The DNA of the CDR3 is TGTGCCAGCAGGGTAGCGGGAGGTTACGAGCAGTACTTC.

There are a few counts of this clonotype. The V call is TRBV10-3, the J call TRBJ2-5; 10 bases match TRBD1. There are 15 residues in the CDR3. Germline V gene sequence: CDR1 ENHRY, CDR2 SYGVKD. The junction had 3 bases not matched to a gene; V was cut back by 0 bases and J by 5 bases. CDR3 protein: CAISESTGGEETQYF. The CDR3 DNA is TGTGCCATCAGTGAGTCGACAGGGGGCGAGGAGACCCAGTACTTC.

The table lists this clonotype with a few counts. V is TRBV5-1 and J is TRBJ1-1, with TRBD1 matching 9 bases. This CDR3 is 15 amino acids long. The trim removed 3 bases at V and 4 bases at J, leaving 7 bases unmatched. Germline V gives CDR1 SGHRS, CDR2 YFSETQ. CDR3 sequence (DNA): TGCGCCAGCAGCTCCCAACAGGGGGCTGGCACTGAAGCTTTCTTT. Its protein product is CASSSQQGAGTEAFF.

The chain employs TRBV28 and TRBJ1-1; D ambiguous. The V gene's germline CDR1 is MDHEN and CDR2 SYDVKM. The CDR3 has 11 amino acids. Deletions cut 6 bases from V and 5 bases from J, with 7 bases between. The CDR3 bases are TGTGCCAGCAGAATCCAGACTGAAGCTTTCTTT. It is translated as CASRIQTEAFF.